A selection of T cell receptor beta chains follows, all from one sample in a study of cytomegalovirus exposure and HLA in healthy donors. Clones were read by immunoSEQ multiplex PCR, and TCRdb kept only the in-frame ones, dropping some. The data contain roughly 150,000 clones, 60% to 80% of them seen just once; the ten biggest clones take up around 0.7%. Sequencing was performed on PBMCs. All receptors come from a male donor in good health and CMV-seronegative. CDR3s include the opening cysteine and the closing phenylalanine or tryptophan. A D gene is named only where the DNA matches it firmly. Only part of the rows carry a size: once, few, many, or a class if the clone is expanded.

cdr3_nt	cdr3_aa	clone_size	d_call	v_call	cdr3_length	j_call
TGCGCCAGCACGGTGGAGAGCTCCTACAATGAGCAGTTCTTC	CASTVESSYNEQFF	NA	NA	TRBV5-1	14	TRBJ2-1
TGTGCCAGCTCACCAGGGGAGGGCTACACCTTC	CASSPGEGYTF	NA	NA	TRBV18	11	TRBJ1-2
TGTGCTAGTGGTTTGTTCTTAGGACTAGCGGGAGCTTCCCGGCAGCACACAGATACGCAGTATTTT	CASGLFLGLAGASRQHTDTQYF	NA	TRBD2	TRBV12-5	22	TRBJ2-3
TGTGCCAGCAGCCAAGCCGTGACTGCAACCGGGGAGCTGTTTTTT	CASSQAVTATGELFF	NA	NA	TRBV9	15	TRBJ2-2
TGTGCCAGCAGCTTAGAACAGGGTAGCTACACCTTC	CASSLEQGSYTF	few	NA	TRBV7-9	12	TRBJ1-2
TGTGCCAGCAGTTACTCGGCGGGGGATGCCTACAATGAGCAGTTCTTC	CASSYSAGDAYNEQFF	NA	TRBD2	TRBV6-5	16	TRBJ2-1
TGTGCCAGCAGCTTAGGCAGCGGCGGGTATGGCTACACCTTC	CASSLGSGGYGYTF	NA	NA	TRBV5-4	14	TRBJ1-2
TGTGCCAGCAGCTCACGGACAGGTTGGCCCAATCAGCCCCAGCATTTT	CASSSRTGWPNQPQHF	NA	TRBD1	TRBV5-6	16	TRBJ1-5
TGTGCCAGCAGCCAAGGGGGCCTAGGGGGGGGAGATACGCAGTATTTT	CASSQGGLGGGDTQYF	NA	NA	TRBV4-2	16	TRBJ2-3
TGTGCCTGGGAGGGGGCCCATAATGGTGAAGCTTTCTTT	CAWEGAHNGEAFF	NA	TRBD1	TRBV30	13	TRBJ1-1
TGTGCCAGCAGTTACGGGACAGGGGTAGAAAAACTGTTTTTT	CASSYGTGVEKLFF	NA	TRBD1	TRBV6-5	14	TRBJ1-4
TGTGCCAGCAGCGACCAAAACAGGGGGCTGAATGGCTACACCTTC	CASSDQNRGLNGYTF	NA	TRBD1	TRBV9	15	TRBJ1-2
TGTGCCAGCAGCATCCGACAGGGGAGTGGAAACACCATATATTTT	CASSIRQGSGNTIYF	NA	TRBD1	TRBV7-2	15	TRBJ1-3
TGTGCCAGCAGCCGTTTAGGGGGGACAGGTGGAGTTCGTGAAAAACTGTTTTTT	CASSRLGGTGGVREKLFF	NA	TRBD1	TRBV7-2	18	TRBJ1-4
TGTGCCAGCAGCAAGACAGGGGGCGCAGACTATGGCTACACCTTC	CASSKTGGADYGYTF	once	NA	TRBV21-1	15	TRBJ1-2
TGTGCCAGCAGCCTTTCAACCGGGACAGGGGGCCTGTCGGGCTACACCTTC	CASSLSTGTGGLSGYTF	NA	TRBD1	TRBV9	17	TRBJ1-2
TGTGCCAGCAGCTACGGGGTTGATCTCAGCACAGATACGCAGTATTTT	CASSYGVDLSTDTQYF	few	NA	TRBV9	16	TRBJ2-3
TGTGCCAGCTCACCAACCACAGGGGGTCTCTATGGCTACACCTTC	CASSPTTGGLYGYTF	NA	TRBD1	TRBV18	15	TRBJ1-2
TGTGCCACCTCAGATCGACAGGGGGCTGTGGGGACCCAGTACTTC	CATSDRQGAVGTQYF	NA	TRBD1	TRBV25-1	15	TRBJ2-5
TGTGCCAGCAGCGTAGTAGGACTAGCGACCTACAATGAGCAGTTCTTC	CASSVVGLATYNEQFF	NA	TRBD2	TRBV9	16	TRBJ2-1
TGTGCCAGAAGTTACCGGGAGTTATCATGGAACATTCAGTACTTC	CARSYRELSWNIQYF	few	NA	TRBV5-3	15	TRBJ2-4
TGCGCCAGCAGCCAAGAAACTACTTCTAACTATGGCTACACCTTC	CASSQETTSNYGYTF	NA	NA	TRBV4-3	15	TRBJ1-2
TGTGCCAGCAGAGCTAGCGGGAGGTCCTACAATGAGCAGTTCTTC	CASRASGRSYNEQFF	once	TRBD2	TRBV9	15	TRBJ2-1
TGTGCCTGGAGTGTACAAGGGGGATGGGGAAATGAAAAACTGTTTTTT	CAWSVQGGWGNEKLFF	NA	NA	TRBV30	16	TRBJ1-4
TGTTCCAGCAGCTTAGAGGCAGGGGCTGAAGCTTTCTTT	CSSSLEAGAEAFF	NA	NA	TRBV7-9	13	TRBJ1-1
TGTGCCAGCAGCAGAGGGGGACAGGGGGTCGACGAGCAGTACTTC	CASSRGGQGVDEQYF	NA	TRBD1	TRBV9	15	TRBJ2-7
TGTGCCAGCAGTCCCCGGGACAGGTCTCCCCGAGGCTACACCTTC	CASSPRDRSPRGYTF	NA	TRBD1	TRBV14	15	TRBJ1-2
TGTGCCAGCAGCTTGCCCTTTCGGACTAGCGGGGATCGCACAGATACGCAGTATTTT	CASSLPFRTSGDRTDTQYF	NA	TRBD2	TRBV5-4	19	TRBJ2-3
TGTGCCAGCAGCCCACTCCTGGCGAGGTACGAGCAGTACTTC	CASSPLLARYEQYF	once	NA	TRBV6-5	14	TRBJ2-7
TGCGCCAGCAGCTTGGAAGCGGGCCCTTACAATGAGCAGTTCTTC	CASSLEAGPYNEQFF	NA	NA	TRBV5-1	15	TRBJ2-1
TGTGCCAGCAGCCGGCAAAGAGGCCCCGGGGAGCTGTTTTTT	CASSRQRGPGELFF	NA	NA	TRBV11-2	14	TRBJ2-2
TGTGCCAGCAGCCCCCAGGTCGTAGGGGGCACAGATACGCAGTATTTT	CASSPQVVGGTDTQYF	NA	NA	TRBV9	16	TRBJ2-3
TGTGCCAGCAGGAGGACAGGGGGCGGCTACACCTTC	CASRRTGGGYTF	NA	TRBD1	TRBV6-1	12	TRBJ1-2
TGTGCCAGCAGCCGCGCGCGGTTGAACACTGAAGCTTTCTTT	CASSRARLNTEAFF	NA	NA	TRBV7-9	14	TRBJ1-1
TGTGCCAGCCTCGGACAGGACTCTGGAAACACCATATATTTT	CASLGQDSGNTIYF	NA	TRBD1	TRBV28	14	TRBJ1-3
TGTGCCAGCAGCCGTTCGGGTTTCTACGAGCAGTACTTC	CASSRSGFYEQYF	NA	NA	TRBV14	13	TRBJ2-7
TGTGCCAGCAGTCCCACCGGGACACGCACCGGGGAGCTGTTTTTT	CASSPTGTRTGELFF	NA	NA	TRBV2	15	TRBJ2-2
TGTGCCAGCTCACTCTGGAACACTGAAGCTTTCTTT	CASSLWNTEAFF	NA	NA	TRBV18	12	TRBJ1-1
TGTGCCAGCAGCCCAGGGACAGGGGGCAATCAGCCCCAGCATTTT	CASSPGTGGNQPQHF	NA	TRBD1	TRBV11-2	15	TRBJ1-5
TGTGCCAGCAGAGGGACAGGGGGAAGTGGCTACACCTTC	CASRGTGGSGYTF	NA	TRBD1	TRBV6-5	13	TRBJ1-2
TGTTCCAGCAGCTTGGCCCTGACAGGGGGCGGACGGTCACCCCTCCACTTT	CSSSLALTGGGRSPLHF	NA	TRBD1	TRBV7-9	17	TRBJ1-6
TGTGCCAGCAGCTTAATGGCCACAACGAACACTGAAGCTTTCTTT	CASSLMATTNTEAFF	NA	NA	TRBV7-3	15	TRBJ1-1
TGTGCCAGCAGAAAGGCGGGAGGCCAAAGGACCGGGGAGCTGTTTTTT	CASRKAGGQRTGELFF	few	TRBD2	TRBV25-1	16	TRBJ2-2